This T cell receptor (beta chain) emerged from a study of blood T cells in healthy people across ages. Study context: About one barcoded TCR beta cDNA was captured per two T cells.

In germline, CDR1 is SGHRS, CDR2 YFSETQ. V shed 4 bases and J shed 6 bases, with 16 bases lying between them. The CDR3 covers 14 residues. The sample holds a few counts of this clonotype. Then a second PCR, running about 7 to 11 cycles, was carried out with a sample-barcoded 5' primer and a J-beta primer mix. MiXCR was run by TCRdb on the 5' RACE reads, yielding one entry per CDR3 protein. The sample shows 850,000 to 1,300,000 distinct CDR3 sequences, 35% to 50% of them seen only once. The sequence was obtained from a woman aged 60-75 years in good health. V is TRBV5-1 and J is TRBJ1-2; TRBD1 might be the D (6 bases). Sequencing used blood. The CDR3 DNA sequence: TGCGCCAGCAGCCAGTCTGGGACAAATAATGGCTACACCTTC. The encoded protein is CASSQSGTNNGYTF.